This TCR beta chain originates from a study of CD8 T cells in Susac syndrome. In regard to this clonotype: Its cognate antigen is unknown.

Random hexamers were used to reverse transcribe roughly 0.5 to 1 ug of RNA. TCR beta CDR3 was amplified by immunoSEQ multiplex PCR. This amplification extended across 54 Vbeta and 13 Jbeta segments. One entry per CDR3 protein, called by TCRdb with MiXCR from the immunoSEQ multiplex PCR reads. The data show 120,000 or so distinct CDR3 sequences, approximately 93% seen once. TCR beta from blood CD8+ and CD4+ T cells was sequenced. Isolation of CD8+ and CD4+ T cells was performed negatively, whereas enrichment of TEMRA cells was done by FACS. Study results and limitations: The study conceded that relatively few individuals underwent its TCR sequencing and HLA analysis.

V lost 6 bases to trimming and J lost 10 bases; unmatched junction nucleotides: 12. The CDR3 contains 15 residues. Germline CDR1 reads MNHEY; CDR2 reads SVGEGT. The sample consisted of CD4+ T cells from PBMCs. The rearrangement uses TRBV6-2 or TRBV6-3 and TRBJ1-4; TRBD1 matches 9 bases. The clonotype comes from a human donor with multiple sclerosis. CDR3: CASSRDPLDRGKLFF. The CDR3 coding sequence is TGTGCCAGCAGCCGCGACCCCCTGGACAGGGGAAAACTGTTTTTT.